This T cell receptor (beta chain) stems from a study of T-cell reconstitution after alpha-beta-depleted transplantation in children. Study-level findings and limits: Once a year had passed after transplant, T-cell counts and diversity came mostly from newly produced T cells. Surviving thymic progenitors and recipient T cells were the source of high TCRbeta diversity at day 60 in some patients.

Unique molecular identifiers were incorporated when the TCRbeta library was constructed. MiXCR, applied by TCRdb to the PCR reads, yields one record per CDR3 protein. This repertoire shows about 300,000 distinct CDR3 sequences, just over 7.5% found once; its top ten account for over 7.5%. Details on this clonotype: Its antigen is unknown.

The CDR3 extends over 16 amino acids. Trimming left V 2 bases short and J 1 base short, with 13 bases between. Per germline, CDR1 SGHDT and CDR2 YYEEEE. V and J are TRBV5-6 and TRBJ1-3; D ambiguous. The starting material was peripheral blood, obtained 360 days after TCRalphabeta/CD19-depleted stem cell transplant. The TCR sequence derives from a female patient aged 2 to 10 who had a stem cell transplant for Fanconi anemia, so the T cells may come from the graft donor. CDR3 in amino acids: CASSFPARDSGNTIYF. The CDR3 DNA reads as TGTGCCAGCAGCTTTCCCGCACGAGATTCTGGAAACACCATATATTTT.